This T cell receptor beta chain was obtained from a study of stem cell transplantation in POMP-related autoinflammatory disease. Sequencing used immunoSEQ multiplex PCR; TCRdb keeps in-frame clones, though not all of them. The profile shows some 68,000 clones, approximately 91% of them singletons. V was shortened by 2 bases and J by 0 bases, with 4 bases between the two germline ends. CDR3 length: 13 amino acids. The V gene's germline CDR1 is SGHDN and CDR2 FVKESK. As for this clone: Its target is unknown.

Prominent immunodeficiency with autoinflammation defined PRAID. Study observations and caveats: In PRAID patients, the number of distinct TRB V-J gene pairings was restricted.

The source of this sequence is a human patient with POMP-related autoinflammation and immune dysregulation (PRAID). Among the T cells, some may be from the graft donor. Sequencing was performed on CD4+ T cells from PBMCs, taken after stem cell transplantation. V gene TRBV14 combines with J gene TRBJ1-1; D is ambiguous. The DNA of the CDR3 is TGTGCCAGCAGCCAAATGCTGAACACTGAAGCTTTCTTT. This codes for CASSQMLNTEAFF.